These 21 T cell receptor beta chains were all obtained from the same sample, sequenced in a study of blood T cell repertoires in COVID-19. Clones were read by immunoSEQ multiplex PCR, and TCRdb kept only the in-frame ones, dropping some. This table holds under 300,000 clones, 70% to 90% found once. Input material: peripheral blood. The receptors were sampled from a woman between 40 and 50 years old who had recovered from COVID-19.

The chain joins TRBV20-1 to TRBJ2-1, with 11 bases aligning to TRBD2. From germline, CDR1 is DFQATT and CDR2 SNEGSKA (reference sequence). CDR3 length equals 15 residues. The ends lost 3 bases at V and 7 bases at J; junction bases unmatched: 8. The CDR3 loop is CSASSTSGSGNEQFF. CDR3 sequence (DNA): TGCAGTGCTAGTAGTACTAGCGGGAGTGGTAATGAGCAGTTCTTC.

The chain links TRBV19 to TRBJ2-1; 9 bases are a match to TRBD1. The CDR3 extends over 15 amino acids. With 0 bases clipped from V and 7 bases from J, the junction kept 4 bases outside the gene matches. Germline V gives CDR1 LNHDA, CDR2 SQIVND (reference sequence). This CDR3 is CASSIELGQGNEQFF. For the CDR3, the DNA is TGTGCCAGTAGTATAGAACTAGGACAGGGGAATGAGCAGTTCTTC.

The V and J genes are TRBV30 and TRBJ2-3; the match to TRBD2 covers 8 bases. Germline V gene sequence: CDR1 GTSNPN, CDR2 SVGIG (reference sequence). Trimming took 7 bases from V and 1 from J; bases not matched to a gene: 4. The CDR3 has 13 residues. Written as DNA, the CDR3 is TGTGCCTCAGCAGCGGGGGGCACAGATACGCAGTATTTT. This encodes CASAAGGTDTQYF.

The gene calls are TRBV19 and TRBJ1-2; no definite D call. Germline V gene lookup returns CDR1 LNHDA and CDR2 SQIVND (reference sequence). V gave up 4 bases and J gave up 5 bases, with 14 bases separating them. CDR3 length: 14 amino acids. The CDR3 DNA sequence: TGTGCCAGTAGTAGCCTCGACAAGGCTTATGGCTACACCTTC. It encodes CASSSLDKAYGYTF. Full variable domain (remainder filled in from reference TRBV19 and TRBJ1-2): DGGITQSPKYLFRKEGQNVTLSCEQNLNHDAMYWYRQDPGQGLRLIYYSQIVNDFQKGDIAEGYSVSREKKESFPLTVTSAQKNPTAFYLCASSSLDKAYGYTFGSGTRLTVV.

The count of this clone is one. CDR3 sequence: CASSQELSADGEKLFF. CDR3 nucleotides: TGTGCCAGCAGCCAAGAGCTCAGCGCCGACGGTGAAAAACTGTTTTTT. This sequence joins TRBV4-2 and TRBJ1-4, with D unresolved. In germline, CDR1 is LGHNA, CDR2 YNFKEQ. This CDR3 has 16 residues. Trimming removed 0 bases at V and 7 bases at J, with 15 bases between.

On this clone itself: The same CDR3 can be traced to other DNA sequences in this sample. The V call is TRBV19, the J call TRBJ2-7; tentative D call: TRBD2 (6 bases). Germline V CDR1 and CDR2: LNHDA, SQIVND (reference sequence). V dropped 1 base and J dropped 0 bases, with 10 bases sitting between them. The CDR3 runs to 15 residues. CDR3 protein: CASSIVGTGSYEQYF. In DNA form, the CDR3 reads TGTGCCAGTAGTATAGTCGGGACTGGCTCCTACGAGCAGTACTTC.

The V gene is TRBV7-9, the J gene TRBJ1-4, with TRBD1 matching over 12 bases. Germline trimming cut 5 bases from V and 7 bases from J; bases unmatched to any gene: 11. CDR3 length equals 17 residues. CDR1 and CDR2 from the germline V gene are SEHNR and FQNEAQ (reference sequence). As DNA, the CDR3 is TGTGCCAGCAGCGCGTCCCGGGACAGGGGGCGGGGTGAAAAACTGTTTTTT. It translates to CASSASRDRGRGEKLFF.

This clone was recorded once. This sequence joins TRBV28 and TRBJ2-3, with TRBD2 as a possible D gene (5 bases). CDR1 is MDHEN and CDR2 is SYDVKM in the germline V gene. The CDR3 loop spans 15 amino acids. V gave up 3 bases and J gave up 5 bases, with 15 bases separating them. CDR3 loop: CASSFSSLLRDTQYF. Written as DNA, the CDR3 is TGTGCCAGCAGTTTCTCTAGCCTACTGAGAGATACGCAGTATTTT.

This chain joins TRBV2 and TRBJ2-2; the match to TRBD2 covers 8 bases. Germline values: CDR1 SNHLY, CDR2 FYNNEI. Germline trimming cut 7 bases from V and 6 bases from J; bases unmatched to any gene: 4. The CDR3 sequence is 13 residues long. The CDR3 coding sequence is TGTGCCAGCAACATACTAGCGGCCGGGGAGCTGTTTTTT. This sequence encodes CASNILAAGELFF.

Notes on this clone: One end of the junction fails to match germline, which may point to a read error. J is TRBJ2-7 and V is TRBV3-1 (or the pseudogene TRBV3-2); 7 positions match TRBD1. From germline, CDR1 is LGHDT and CDR2 YNNKEL (reference sequence). This CDR3 has 15 residues. The CDR3 DNA reads TGTGCCAGCAGCCCGCAGGGACAGCCCTCCGACGAGCAGTACTTC. Its protein product is CASSPQGQPSDEQYF.

CDR3 loop: CASSTSSGVNNEQFF. The CDR3 coding sequence is TGTGCCAGTAGTACTTCTAGCGGGGTAAACAATGAGCAGTTCTTC. The chain couples TRBV19 to TRBJ2-1; 9 bases agree with TRBD2. CDR3 size: 15 residues. Germline V gene sequence: CDR1 LNHDA, CDR2 SQIVND (reference sequence). Trimming cost V 4 bases and J 5 bases; bases outside gene matches: 6.

The CDR3 sequence: CASSVISTGVNTGELFF. DNA for the CDR3: TGTGCCAGCAGTGTCATCTCGACAGGGGTTAACACCGGGGAGCTGTTTTTT. This chain links TRBV2 with TRBJ2-2; TRBD1 matches 8 bases. Germline loops: CDR1 SNHLY, CDR2 FYNNEI. The junction had 9 bases not matched to a gene; V was cut back by 4 bases and J by 2 bases. The CDR3 length is 17 residues.

This clone is a singleton in its sample. The V and J genes are TRBV6-1 and TRBJ2-3; D is undetermined. The CDR3 has 12 amino acids. Trimming removed 2 bases at V and 9 bases at J, with 9 bases between. The germline gives CDR1 MNHNS, CDR2 SASEGT. DNA of the CDR3: TGTGCCAGCAGTGAATACCTAGAAACGCAGTATTTT. Amino acids: CASSEYLETQYF.

The table lists this clone with a few counts. The chain carries TRBV7-2 and TRBJ1-5; possibly TRBD1 for D (6 bases). V was clipped by 6 bases and J by 6 bases, with 15 bases between them. From germline, CDR1 is SGHTA and CDR2 FQGNSA. The length of the CDR3 is 14 residues. CDR3 nucleotides: TGTGCCAGCAGTTACGACAGGTTCGGTCAGCCCCAGCATTTT. As protein: CASSYDRFGQPQHF.

The J gene is TRBJ1-6, the V gene TRBV7-2; tentatively, D is TRBD1 (6 bases). The CDR3 length is 14 residues. In germline, CDR1 is SGHTA, CDR2 FQGNSA. V was trimmed by 8 bases and J by 5 bases, leaving 13 bases between them. CDR3 in DNA: TGTGCCAGCCGGACGGCAGGGGATAATTCACCCCTCCACTTT. Translating gives CASRTAGDNSPLHF. The full variable domain, its missing parts supplied by reference TRBV7-2 and TRBJ1-6, is GAGVSQSPSNKVTEKGKDVELRCDPISGHTALYWYRQSLGQGLEFLIYFQGNSAPDKSGLPSDRFSAERTGGSVSTLTIQRTQQEDSAVYLCASRTAGDNSPLHFGNGTRLTVT.

The chain has TRBV11-3 and TRBJ1-1, with D possibly TRBD1 on 6 matching bases. The V gene lost 5 bases and the J gene lost 3 bases, with 16 bases spanning the gap. This CDR3 spans 15 amino acids. From germline, CDR1 is SGHNT and CDR2 YENEEA. CDR3 coding DNA: TGTGCCAGCAGCGCCTGGGGGGGCGTGGACACTGAAGCTTTCTTT. It specifies CASSAWGGVDTEAFF. Looking up the rest from reference TRBV11-3 and TRBJ1-1 gives the full variable domain: EAGVVQSPRYKIIEKKQPVAFWCNPISGHNTLYWYLQNLGQGPELLIRYENEEAVDDSQLPKDRFSAERLKGVDSTLKIQPAELGDSAVYLCASSAWGGVDTEAFFGQGTRLTVV.

This chain connects TRBV12-3 or TRBV12-4 to TRBJ2-7, with 10 positions matching TRBD2. J was trimmed by 3 bases and V by 6 bases; bases with no gene match: 2. The CDR3 has 13 amino acids. The CDR3 nucleotides are TGTGCCAGCAGACTAGCGGGGCTCTACGAGCAGTACTTC. The encoded protein is CASRLAGLYEQYF.

The chain recombines TRBV6-6 with TRBJ1-2; TRBD1 aligns across 9 bases. The V and J ends lost 2 bases and 8 bases, in that order; junction bases with no gene match: 3. The germline gives CDR1 MNHNY, CDR2 SVGAGI (reference sequence). The CDR3 has 13 amino acids. In DNA, the CDR3 is TGTGCCAGCAGTTACGAGGACAGGGGAGGCTACACCTTC. It yields the protein CASSYEDRGGYTF.

The chain uses TRBV11-2 and TRBJ1-2, with D perhaps TRBD1 (6 bases). CDR3 length: 14 residues. The germline V gene has CDR1 SGHAT and CDR2 FQNNGV. Deletions cut 4 bases from V and 4 bases from J, with 13 bases between. The CDR3 loop is CASSSQTGPYGYTF. The CDR3 DNA sequence: TGTGCCAGCAGCTCCCAGACAGGCCCCTATGGCTACACCTTC.

The V gene is TRBV7-9, the J gene TRBJ1-4; D might be TRBD1 (5 bases). V gave up 5 bases and J gave up 7 bases, with 14 bases separating them. The CDR3 loop spans 14 amino acids. CDR1 is SEHNR and CDR2 is FQNEAQ in the germline V gene (reference sequence). CDR3 bases: TGTGCCAGCAGCGCCTCAGGGTTGTCTGAAAAACTGTTTTTT. Translating gives CASSASGLSEKLFF.

The chain has TRBV12-3 or TRBV12-4 and TRBJ2-7; TRBD1 matches at 10 bases. CDR3 length: 13 amino acids. The V gene end was trimmed by 7 bases and the J gene end by 3 bases; junction bases not matched to a gene: 3. The DNA for the CDR3 is TGTGCCAGCAAGCGGACAGGGGGCTACGAGCAGTACTTC. This codes for CASKRTGGYEQYF.